Below, 24 T cell receptor beta chains from the same sample are listed, as sequenced in a study of beta chain features in type 1 diabetes. General study findings and limits: Moderately but significantly shorter TCRB CDR3s were found in Type 1 diabetes patients in all four CD4+ subsets.

The entirety of the isolated RNA underwent reverse transcription, so expressed TCRB transcripts were sequenced. This table comes from immunoSEQ multiplex PCR, and its TCRdb copy is limited to in-frame clones, with some not included. The table includes approximately 730,000 clones, around 15% detected once. The antigens of these receptors remain unknown. Sequenced sample: naive CD4+ T cells from blood. The receptors originated from a man between 18 and 29 years old with type 1 diabetes.

This clone was observed a few times. The J gene is TRBJ2-1, the V gene TRBV5-6, with a tentative D call TRBD2 (5 bases). V lost 1 base, J lost 7 bases, and 12 bases lay in between. Germline-derived CDR1 and CDR2 are SGHDT and YYEEEE. This CDR3 has 14 residues. The CDR3 reads CASSLLGSTNEQFF. The DNA for the CDR3 is TGTGCCAGCAGCTTGCTGGGGAGCACAAATGAGCAGTTCTTC.

The chain links TRBV27 to TRBJ1-5; 8 nucleotides agree with TRBD1. Trimming took 0 bases from V and 0 from J; bases not matched to a gene: 13. Looked up from germline, CDR1 is MNHEY and CDR2 is SMNVEV (reference sequence). The CDR3 has 20 residues. CDR3 in amino acids: CASSLSTPRQGSHSNQPQHF. The DNA for the CDR3 is TGTGCCAGCAGTTTATCTACTCCGCGACAGGGGTCCCATAGCAATCAGCCCCAGCATTTT.

The chain joins TRBV9 to TRBJ2-6; 7 bases are a match to TRBD2. The germline V gene encodes CDR1 SGDLS and CDR2 YYNGEE. After removal of 0 bases from V and 1 base from J, the junction contained 4 bases not matched to a gene. This CDR3 is 17 amino acids long. In nucleotides, the CDR3 is TGTGCCAGCAGCGTAGTGAGCGGGGTTTCTGGGGCCAACGTCCTGACTTTC. It specifies CASSVVSGVSGANVLTF.

This clone was counted between two and nine times. The chain employs TRBV20-1 and TRBJ1-1; D remains unclear. Looked up from germline, CDR1 is DFQATT and CDR2 is SNEGSKA (reference sequence). CDR3 length: 10 amino acids. V dropped 6 bases and J dropped 4 bases, with 6 bases sitting between them. DNA of the CDR3: TGCAGTGCGATGGGCACTGAAGCTTTCTTT. As protein: CSAMGTEAFF.

This sequence joins TRBV11-2 and TRBJ1-1, with D perhaps TRBD1 (5 bases). Trimming stripped 3 bases from V and 3 bases from J, with 11 bases between. Germline V gene data show CDR1 as SGHAT and CDR2 as FQNNGV. The CDR3 extends over 14 amino acids. The CDR3 coding sequence is TGTGCCAGCAGCTTCTGGGACCGCGACACTGAAGCTTTCTTT. Translating gives CASSFWDRDTEAFF.

The gene calls are TRBV7-9 and TRBJ1-2; D unclear. CDR1 and CDR2 from the germline V gene are SEHNR and FQNEAQ (reference sequence). The CDR3 has 13 amino acids. V was clipped by 4 bases and J by 0 bases, with 6 bases between them. In DNA form, the CDR3 reads TGTGCCAGCAGCTCACCCACTAACTATGGCTACACCTTC. The encoded protein is CASSSPTNYGYTF.

The table lists this clone with a few counts. The V and J genes are TRBV7-9 and TRBJ2-7; TRBD2 is a possible D gene (6 bases). V was cut by 3 bases and J by 3 bases, with 12 bases left in between. The CDR3 covers 14 residues. The V gene's germline CDR1 is SEHNR and CDR2 FQNEAQ (reference sequence). CDR3 DNA sequence: TGTGCCAGCAGCTTCACCCAGGGAGGCTACGAGCAGTACTTC. This encodes CASSFTQGGYEQYF. Variable domain in full (rest from reference TRBV7-9 and TRBJ2-7): DTGVSQNPRHKITKRGQNVTFRCDPISEHNRLYWYRQTLGQGPEFLTYFQNEAQLEKSRLLSDRFSAERPKGSFSTLEIQRTEQGDSAMYLCASSFTQGGYEQYFGPGTRLTVT.

The rearrangement links TRBV7-8 to TRBJ2-7; the match to TRBD2 covers 8 bases. CDR3 size: 14 residues. Germline V gives CDR1 SGHVS, CDR2 FQNEAQ. The trim removed 5 bases at V and 4 bases at J, leaving 7 bases unmatched. This CDR3 is CASSGRGAHYEQYF. The DNA for the CDR3 is TGTGCCAGCAGCGGGCGGGGGGCTCATTACGAGCAGTACTTC.

The sample holds one count of this clone. The sample has other DNA sequences that encode this CDR3 too. Here the CDR3 reads CASSPLGTDYGYTF. CDR3 in DNA: TGTGCCAGCTCACCACTCGGGACAGACTATGGCTACACCTTC. This chain links TRBV18 with TRBJ1-2, with 7 bases matching TRBD1. The CDR3 length is 14 residues. The germline V gene has CDR1 KGHSH and CDR2 LQKENI. The V and J ends lost 1 base and 3 bases, in that order; junction bases with no gene match: 2.

The table lists this clone with a few counts. The chain joins TRBV4-1 to TRBJ2-3; TRBD1 aligns across 8 bases. The CDR3 is 17 residues long. Looked up from germline, CDR1 is MGHRA and CDR2 is YSYEKL. After removal of 3 bases from V and 1 base from J, the junction contained 9 bases not matched to a gene. CDR3 coding DNA: TGCGCCAGCAGCCAGGGCCGAATGACAGGGGGCACAGATACGCAGTATTTT. Residues: CASSQGRMTGGTDTQYF.

The V and J genes are TRBV28 and TRBJ1-1, with 9 bases that match TRBD1. V was clipped by 6 bases and J by 6 bases; unmatched bases: 8. Germline assignment: CDR1 MDHEN and CDR2 SYDVKM. CDR3 size: 14 residues. In DNA, the CDR3 is TGTGCCAGCAGCCCGTGGGGACAGGGCCCTGAAGCTTTCTTT. Translated, it gives CASSPWGQGPEAFF.

This chain uses TRBV13 with TRBJ1-2; the D is unclear. The V gene's germline CDR1 is PRHDT and CDR2 FYEKMQ (reference sequence). V was clipped by 0 bases and J by 0 bases, with 8 bases between them. The CDR3 has 15 amino acids. The chain's CDR3 is CASSLGPPANYGYTF. The CDR3 region has the DNA TGTGCCAGCAGCTTAGGCCCTCCCGCTAACTATGGCTACACCTTC.

This chain joins TRBV19 and TRBJ2-7; 7 nucleotides agree with TRBD1. Losses at the gene ends were 6 bases for V and 5 bases for J; bases not matched to a gene: 4. CDR1 LNHDA and CDR2 SQIVND come from the germline V gene (reference sequence). The CDR3 consists of 12 residues. The CDR3 DNA reads as TGTGCCAGTAGCAAGGGGGCGAACGAGCAGTACTTC. This gives the protein CASSKGANEQYF.

This chain links TRBV2 with TRBJ1-6, with D perhaps TRBD1 (6 bases). This CDR3 spans 13 amino acids. Germline V gives CDR1 SNHLY, CDR2 FYNNEI. With 7 bases removed from V and 6 bases from J, the gap between germline ends came to 10 bases. The chain's CDR3 is CASTGAPNSPLHF. The CDR3 DNA reads TGTGCCAGCACGGGGGCTCCTAATTCACCCCTCCACTTT. Full variable domain (remainder filled in from reference TRBV2 and TRBJ1-6): EPEVTQTPSHQVTQMGQEVILRCVPISNHLYFYWYRQILGQKVEFLVSFYNNEISEKSEIFDDQFSVERPDGSNFTLKIRSTKLEDSAMYFCASTGAPNSPLHFGNGTRLTVT.

This chain connects TRBV30 to TRBJ1-5; the D gene is possibly TRBD1 (5 bases). Germline assignment: CDR1 GTSNPN and CDR2 SVGIG (reference sequence). The CDR3 runs 16 residues. V lost 3 bases, J lost 4 bases, and 19 bases lay in between. As DNA, the CDR3 is TGTGCCTGGAGCGGAGGGACGGCCCTTGGGAATCAGCCCCAGCATTTT. Its translation is CAWSGGTALGNQPQHF.

This clone was seen only a few times. The chain has TRBV5-1 and TRBJ2-1, with TRBD1 identical over 9 bases. V lost 3 bases, J lost 7 bases, and 5 bases stayed unmatched. Germline CDR1 SGHRS, CDR2 YFSETQ. The CDR3 spans 14 residues. The CDR3 sequence: CASSWGQGGNEQFF. The CDR3 DNA is TGCGCCAGCAGCTGGGGACAGGGAGGTAATGAGCAGTTCTTC.

The rearrangement uses TRBV23-1 and TRBJ2-3; D might be TRBD1 (6 bases). TRBV23-1 is classed as an ORF, of uncertain function. Trimming removed 1 base at V and 3 bases at J, with 14 bases between. The CDR3 runs to 16 residues. As DNA, the CDR3 is TGCGCCAGCAGTCAATTCTGTGGGGGCCCGACAGATACGCAGTATTTT. This translates into CASSQFCGGPTDTQYF.

This clone has at least ten counts. Other DNA sequences of this sample code for an identical CDR3. In DNA form, the CDR3 reads TGTGCCTGGAGGCAGGGGACAGATACGCAGTATTTT. Residues: CAWRQGTDTQYF. V gene TRBV30 combines with J gene TRBJ2-3; D may be TRBD1 (6 bases). V was clipped by 3 bases and J by 3 bases, with 7 bases between them. In germline, CDR1 is GTSNPN, CDR2 SVGIG (reference sequence). This CDR3 contains 12 residues.

This clone has more than one count but fewer than ten. The chain uses TRBV6-1 and TRBJ1-2; tentatively, D is TRBD1 (6 bases). This CDR3 has 16 amino acids. Germline loops: CDR1 MNHNS, CDR2 SASEGT. Trimming took 0 bases from V and 3 from J, leaving 14 bases between them. CDR3 region: CASSEAWAGEYYGYTF. The CDR3 DNA sequence: TGTGCCAGCAGTGAAGCTTGGGCAGGGGAGTACTATGGCTACACCTTC.

This chain uses TRBV29-1 with TRBJ2-3; 13 bases fit TRBD2. Germline V CDR1 and CDR2: SQVTM, ANQGSEA. The CDR3 is 15 amino acids. The ends lost 6 bases at V and 9 bases at J; junction bases unmatched: 12. Here the CDR3 reads CSVTTSGGYMQTQYF. CDR3 DNA: TGCAGCGTCACGACTAGCGGGGGGTACATGCAAACGCAGTATTTT.

This clone was seen a few times. The chain combines TRBV15 with TRBJ2-2; D may correspond to TRBD1 or TRBD2 (5 bases each). The CDR3 has 14 residues. Germline V lookup: CDR1 LNHNV, CDR2 YYDKDF (reference sequence). Trimming removed 0 bases at V and 6 bases at J, with 8 bases between. The CDR3 region has the DNA TGTGCCACCAGCAGAGATGTGGGGGCCGGGGAGCTGTTTTTT. Amino acid sequence: CATSRDVGAGELFF.

This clone was counted only a few times. The chain is built from TRBV7-9 and TRBJ2-1, with 8 bases matching TRBD2. J gave up 2 bases and V 6 bases, and 6 bases lay outside the gene matches. Looked up from germline, CDR1 is SEHNR and CDR2 is FQNEAQ (reference sequence). This CDR3 is 15 amino acids long. In DNA, the CDR3 is TGTGCCAGCAGGCTGAGCGGGGGTGCCTACAATGAGCAGTTCTTC. Encoded protein: CASRLSGGAYNEQFF. The full variable domain, completed using reference TRBV7-9 and TRBJ2-1, is DTGVSQNPRHKITKRGQNVTFRCDPISEHNRLYWYRQTLGQGPEFLTYFQNEAQLEKSRLLSDRFSAERPKGSFSTLEIQRTEQGDSAMYLCASRLSGGAYNEQFFGPGTRLTVL.

This clone showed up just a few times. The V gene is TRBV28, the J gene TRBJ2-5; D uncertain. CDR1 MDHEN and CDR2 SYDVKM come from the germline V gene. Trimming left V 5 bases short and J 7 bases short, with 14 bases between. The CDR3 is made up of 13 amino acids. CDR3 DNA sequence: TGTGCCAGCAGTCCCCAGCCCTCCGGGACCCAGTACTTC. Amino acids: CASSPQPSGTQYF.

This clone has just a few counts. The rearrangement joins TRBV5-1 to TRBJ2-1, with 8 bases fitting TRBD2. The germline V gene encodes CDR1 SGHRS and CDR2 YFSETQ. The V gene end was trimmed by 0 bases and the J gene end by 6 bases; junction bases not matched to a gene: 5. The CDR3 consists of 15 residues. The CDR3 nucleotides read TGCGCCAGCAGCTTGGTTCCAGCGGGGGCCAATGAGCAGTTCTTC. Translation gives CASSLVPAGANEQFF.